What follows is one TCR beta chain and its context. Its recognized antigen is unknown. Per-base quality was not reported, and no clone a single base away is much larger than it. The library was made by the immunoSEQ multiplex PCR assay. A mixture of 60 forward primers for TCR Vbeta segments and 13 reverse primers for TCR Jbeta segments was used in the multiplex PCR. Amplification of the CDR3 region of rearranged TCR beta genes was performed with a multiplex PCR assay on genomic DNA. The Illumina HiSeq System was used to sequence the amplified TCR beta libraries as 87-base-pair reads. Per the original workflow: A later analysis tallied 80 million to 95 million unique TCR beta chains across the 666 repertoires, and roughly 11 million of those chains were shared by two or more donors. Raw reads were error-corrected and collapsed into unique sequences by a nearest-neighbor algorithm in which closely related sequences were merged to remove PCR and sequencing errors. To assign V, D and J gene segments, CDR3 sequences were aligned to IMGT reference sequences. For a sequence to be retained, a match of at least six nucleotides to both a V gene segment and a J gene segment was required. A rearrangement counted as productive if the CDR3 had no stop codons and remained in frame with V and J, and every other rearrangement counted as non-productive. Following IMGT convention, CDR3 was defined as the stretch from the second conserved V-encoded cysteine to the conserved J-encoded phenylalanine. The earlier analysis of approximately 590 of the donors excluded any sequence lacking an unambiguous match to a single V gene segment. In an earlier analysis of roughly 500 of the donors, V segments were called functional above 56.7% productive rearrangements and were called segregating when the between-donor standard deviation exceeded 5%. To diagnose cytomegalovirus status from the catalog of TCR beta chain sequences, a statistical classification framework was built. A later analysis assigned V and J genes by comparing TCR nucleotide sequences with IMGT/GENE-DB human TR gene sequences. In a later analysis, CDR3 sequences and most-parsimonious VDJ recombination scenarios were assigned using the TCRdist pipeline. In a later analysis, every TCR beta chain was defined by the combination of its CDR3 amino acid sequence and its V-gene family, and reads without a unique V-gene family were dropped. As a way to deal with suspected cross-contamination and a sequencing artifact, a later analysis dropped under 600 nucleotide sequences that were highly shared and had low generation probability. In a later analysis, a clonal expansion index was calculated for each public chain from normalized within-repertoire ranks of inferred template counts. Generation probabilities in a later analysis came from a VDJ recombination model fitted to out-of-frame rearrangements, and those results were checked against IGoR. A later analysis scored TCR-TCR, TCR-HLA and TCR-CMV co-occurrence with hypergeometric tests, applying a repertoire-size bias correction to TCR pairs. To estimate false discovery rates, a later analysis permuted the HLA or CMV assignments 20 times. In a later analysis, co-occurring TCRs were grouped with DBSCAN, and TCRdist sequence similarity was added when clustering was performed within HLA-allele-positive subsets. Repertoires with fewer than 30,000 or more than 120,000 public chains, plus five repertoires with anomalous nucleotide sharing, were excluded from co-occurrence clustering. TCRdb holds this immuneACCESS table with in-frame rearrangements only. Some clones are missing; in checked studies, unresolved V genes explain under half, and the rest has no known cause. The DNA was the basis for D and trimming; V, J and clone size are from that table. This sample gives around 150,000 clones in total; approximately 68% of them show up just once. Together, the top ten hold roughly 4.7% of the sample.

This sample stems from a study of cytomegalovirus exposure and HLA in healthy donors (TCRdb year 2017). A note on the overall study: An earlier analysis of a few hundred of the donors reported 276 Gb of sequence data and 90 million to 120 million unique TCR beta sequences obtained from about 170 million T cells. An early release covering about 600 HLA-typed donors comprised about 310 gigabases of sequencing data and tens of millions of unique TCR sequences. Of the roughly 390 genotyped donors, 81% fell in the genetic ancestry cluster associated with self-reported Caucasian donors. The study was designed to test whether signatures of past pathogen exposure could be identified by cataloging public T cell receptors. The study profiled the T cell repertoires of 500 to 800 subjects by immunosequencing and related them to cytomegalovirus serostatus. Along with the approximately 650-subject first cohort, a separate validation cohort of over 90 different subjects was used. To predict cytomegalovirus infection status, the study combined high-throughput TCR immunosequencing, statistical association of individual TCRs with disease status, and machine learning. A later analysis re-analyzed previously published TCR beta repertoires from roughly 630 donors and added high-resolution HLA genotyping to study TCR occurrence patterns. Rather than using new phenotypic data, the later analysis identified candidate immune exposures from TCR beta sequences and from how often those sequences occurred across donors. An earlier analysis of about 620 of the donors applied high-throughput TCR beta sequencing to assess whether each TCR beta V gene segment acted as functional or pseudogenic. Donor age, sex, ethnicity and CMV serostatus were compiled alongside the repertoire data. A later genetic analysis used genome-wide SNP genotypes for about 60% of the roughly 700 donors, treating that subset as a discovery cohort. Every discovery cohort repertoire had been produced on one sequencing platform. Class I and class II HLA loci were covered by the typing at four-digit resolution. Typing coverage varied by locus: roughly 620-640 donors for A, B, C, DRB1 and DQB1; 500 to 550 for DQA1; over 600 for DPA1; more than 450 for DPB1. Because of strong linkage in the cohort, roughly five DR-DQ haplotypes were treated as single units for association and clustering. Among approximately 370 genotyped donors of the cohort, an average of about 240,000 unique TCR beta nucleotide sequences was sequenced per donor, of which about 19% were non-productive. The study at large found these results: The sequencing pipeline was judged likely to have produced a cluster of highly shared sequence variants as a technical artifact. This cohort had only TCR beta chains sequenced, and the lack of alpha or paired-chain data limited which features could be detected. According to a later genetic analysis, donors in an Asian-associated ancestry cluster had fewer N-insertions in productive TCRs than the approximately 650-donor mean. Across donors, most TCR sequences were observed very rarely, whereas some public TCRs were present in many individuals. Because HLA typing was unavailable for some donors at each locus, only the typed subset was used in association tests. A further reported finding was that TCR beta sequences accurately predicted the HLA-A and HLA-B alleles for most subjects in the first cohort. In an earlier analysis of some 500 of the donors, most TCR beta V segments were observed in productive rearrangements about 90% or about 30% of the time, broadly matching IMGT annotations. Cytomegalovirus status was reported to be diagnosed by the classifier with high specificity and sensitivity in both the original and validation cohorts. Linkage disequilibrium might explain the correlated functional status among segregating V segments, but an unknown experimental factor could not be excluded. A later analysis reported that several top co-occurrence clusters appeared linked to parvovirus B19, influenza, CMV and Epstein-Barr virus. Specific HLA alleles were associated with over 15,000 TCR beta sequences at a false discovery rate of 0.05 in a later analysis. Because the 87-base-pair reads could not distinguish some IMGT-functional V segments, including TRBV6-2 and TRBV6-3, those segments were excluded. A few of the identified cytomegalovirus-associated TCR beta chains were confirmed in vitro to be specific for cytomegalovirus antigens. Compared with equally common non-associated chains, HLA-associated TCR beta chains in a later analysis were more clonally expanded and had lower generation probabilities. The earlier analysis of about 600 of the donors excluded around 17 rarely observed V segments, including chromosome 9 orphons, because counts were too low. Roughly uniform sequencing depth across donors was assumed in presence/absence analyses, although this assumption may not hold. In a later genetic analysis, a missense DCLRE1C variant was associated with V-gene and J-gene trimming of TCR beta chains, and the association was replicated in an independent cohort. It was suggested by the authors that the approach could potentially be generalized to other disease states and immunological phenotypes. A total of about 150 TCR beta chains were listed by the study as associated with cytomegalovirus. When HLA alleles, especially DR and DQ, strongly co-occurred, TCR associations were difficult to assign to individual alleles. In a later analysis, the rate of TCR association differed among HLA loci, with DRB1 alleles having the most associated TCRs and HLA-C alleles having the fewest. CMV serostatus was the only immune exposure information available for the cohort. Most CMV-associated TCR beta chains appeared to be HLA-restricted in a later analysis, and the HLA associations seemed to be driven largely by CMV exposure.

The cohort was made up of several hundred healthy bone marrow donors. Cohort members were all nominally healthy when sampled, although unrecorded immune exposures were likely present. The donor tested CMV seronegative, placing the donor among the roughly 400 seronegative members of the cohort. A peripheral blood sample was collected from each donor, and TCR beta sequencing was performed on peripheral blood mononuclear cells. Genomic DNA was extracted from the blood cell samples with the Qiagen DNeasy Blood Extraction Kit. In the germline V gene, CDR1 corresponds to SNHLY and CDR2 to FYNNEI. The CDR3 measures 16 amino acids from cysteine to phenylalanine. Only CDR3 DNA is held: 48 bases, read in frame from base 1. From V the trimming removes 1 base and from J it removes 4 bases, while the gene matches leave 7 bases of the junction unaccounted for.

The sample taken for sequencing was PBMCs. The receptor comes from a man aged 60-69 years in good health and CMV-seronegative. The rearrangement combines TRBV2 with TRBJ1-5, with 7 bases matching TRBD1. The CDR3 corresponds to CASSEGGDSLNQPQHF. In nucleotides, the sequence is TGTGCCAGCAGTGAAGGGGGGGACAGCTTAAATCAGCCCCAGCATTTT. The CDR3 plus the reference TRBV2 and TRBJ1-5 genes for the other parts give the full variable domain: EPEVTQTPSHQVTQMGQEVILRCVPISNHLYFYWYRQILGQKVEFLVSFYNNEISEKSEIFDDQFSVERPDGSNFTLKIRSTKLEDSAMYFCASSEGGDSLNQPQHFGDGTRLSIL.